This TCR beta chain came from a study of T cells in localized non-small cell lung cancer. Study-wide results and caveats: In adjacent lung, a median roughly 62 of the top 100 tumor clones were found. Sequencing involved a lone tumor region, leaving heterogeneity possible.

This clone is medium-sized. Its antigen is unknown. The sample contains more than one DNA sequence encoding this CDR3. Assay used: immunoSEQ multiplex PCR; TCRdb lists only in-frame clones, some missing. In the table there are 50,000 to 65,000 clones, around 80% of which are singletons. V shed 0 bases and J shed 1 base, with 8 bases lying between them. This CDR3 has 15 residues. Looked up from germline, CDR1 is SGHTA and CDR2 is FQGTGA. The chain has TRBV7-3 and TRBJ2-3; D might be TRBD1 (6 bases). The starting material was PBMCs, obtained before any cancer treatment. This receptor was obtained from a woman aged 40-69 years with stage II lung adenocarcinoma. The DNA of the CDR3 is TGTGCCAGCAGCTTAACAGGGGGTCGCACAGATACGCAGTATTTT. As protein: CASSLTGGRTDTQYF.